The 3 T cell receptor beta chains listed next were all sequenced from one sample in a study of blood T cells in healthy people across ages. With a J-beta primer mix and a sample-barcoded 5' primer, a second PCR ran 7 to 11 cycles. One entry per CDR3 protein, called by TCRdb with MiXCR from the 5' RACE reads. The table has hundreds of thousands of distinct CDR3 sequences, roughly 53% seen once. The sequencing sample was made of blood. The receptors stem from a man of 80 years or more in good health.

The CDR3 nucleotides read TGTGCCAGCAGCCAAGGGTTGTTACGCGGGCCCTACAATGAGCAGTTCTTC. This sequence encodes CASSQGLLRGPYNEQFF. The chain is built from TRBV3-1 and TRBJ2-1; tentatively, D is TRBD2 (5 bases). Per the germline V gene, CDR1 is LGHDT and CDR2 is YNNKEL (reference sequence). This CDR3 region has 17 residues. The ends were cut back, 1 base at V and 2 bases at J, with 15 bases in the middle.

This sequence joins TRBV7-9 and TRBJ1-2; D not certain. Looked up from germline, CDR1 is SEHNR and CDR2 is FQNEAQ (reference sequence). Trimming took 5 bases from V and 4 from J, leaving 14 bases between them. The CDR3 length is 14 residues. The CDR3 is CASSPTSAFYGYTF. Here the CDR3 DNA reads TGTGCCAGCAGCCCGACCTCCGCATTCTATGGCTACACCTTC.

This chain uses TRBV12-5 with TRBJ2-6; 10 positions agree with TRBD1. CDR3 length: 17 residues. V lost 5 bases and J lost 0; bases outside the gene matches: 4. CDR1 is LGHNT, CDR2 FRNRAP, per germline. CDR3 bases: TGTGCTAGTGGTCGTCGGGACAGGGGCTCTGGGGCCAACGTCCTGACTTTC. The encoded protein is CASGRRDRGSGANVLTF.